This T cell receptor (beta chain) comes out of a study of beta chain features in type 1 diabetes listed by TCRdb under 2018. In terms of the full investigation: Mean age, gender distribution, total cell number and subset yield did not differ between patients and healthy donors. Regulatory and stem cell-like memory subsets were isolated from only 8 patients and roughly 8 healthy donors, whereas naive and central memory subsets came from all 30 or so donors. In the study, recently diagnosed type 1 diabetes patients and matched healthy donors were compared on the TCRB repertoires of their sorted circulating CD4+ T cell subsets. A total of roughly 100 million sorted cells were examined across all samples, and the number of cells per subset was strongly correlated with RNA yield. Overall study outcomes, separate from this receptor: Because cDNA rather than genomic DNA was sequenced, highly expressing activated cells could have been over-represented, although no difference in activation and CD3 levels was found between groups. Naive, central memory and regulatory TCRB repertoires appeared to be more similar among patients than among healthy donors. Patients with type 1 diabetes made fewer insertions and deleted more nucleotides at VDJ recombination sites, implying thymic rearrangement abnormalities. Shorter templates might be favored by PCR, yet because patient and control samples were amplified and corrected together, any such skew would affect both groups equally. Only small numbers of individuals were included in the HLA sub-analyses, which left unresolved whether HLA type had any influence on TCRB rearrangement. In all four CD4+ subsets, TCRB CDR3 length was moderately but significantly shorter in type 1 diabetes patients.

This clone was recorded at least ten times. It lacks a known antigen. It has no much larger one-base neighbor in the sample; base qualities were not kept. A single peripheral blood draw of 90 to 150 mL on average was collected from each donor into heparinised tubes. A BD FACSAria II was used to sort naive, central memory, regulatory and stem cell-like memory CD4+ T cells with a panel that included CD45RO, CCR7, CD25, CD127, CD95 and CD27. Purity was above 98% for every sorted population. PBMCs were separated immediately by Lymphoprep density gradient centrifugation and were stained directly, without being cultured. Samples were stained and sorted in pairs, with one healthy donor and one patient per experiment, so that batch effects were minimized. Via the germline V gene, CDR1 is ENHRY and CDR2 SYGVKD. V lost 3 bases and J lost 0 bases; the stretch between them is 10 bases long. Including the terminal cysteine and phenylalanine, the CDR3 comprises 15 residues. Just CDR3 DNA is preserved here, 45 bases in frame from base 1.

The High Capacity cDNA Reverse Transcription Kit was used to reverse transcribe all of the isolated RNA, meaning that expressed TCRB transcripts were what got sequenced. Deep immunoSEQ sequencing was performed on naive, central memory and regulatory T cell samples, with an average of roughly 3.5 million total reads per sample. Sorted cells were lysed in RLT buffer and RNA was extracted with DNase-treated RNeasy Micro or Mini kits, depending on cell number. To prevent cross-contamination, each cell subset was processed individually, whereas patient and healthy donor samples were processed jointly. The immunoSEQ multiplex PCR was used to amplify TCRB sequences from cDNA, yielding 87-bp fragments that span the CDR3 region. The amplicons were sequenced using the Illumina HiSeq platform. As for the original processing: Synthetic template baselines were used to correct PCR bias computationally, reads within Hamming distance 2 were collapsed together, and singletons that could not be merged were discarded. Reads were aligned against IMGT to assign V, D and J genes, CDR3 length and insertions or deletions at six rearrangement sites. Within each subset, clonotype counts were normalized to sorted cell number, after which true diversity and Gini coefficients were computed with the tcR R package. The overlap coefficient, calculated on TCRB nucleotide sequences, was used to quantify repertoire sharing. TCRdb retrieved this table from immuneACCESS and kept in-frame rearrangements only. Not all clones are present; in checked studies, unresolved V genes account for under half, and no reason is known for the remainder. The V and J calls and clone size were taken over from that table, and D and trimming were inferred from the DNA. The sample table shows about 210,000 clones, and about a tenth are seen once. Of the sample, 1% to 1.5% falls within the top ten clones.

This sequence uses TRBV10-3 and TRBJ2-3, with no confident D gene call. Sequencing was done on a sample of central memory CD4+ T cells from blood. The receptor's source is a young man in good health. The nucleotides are TGTGCCATCAGTGACCCAGGTACTAGCACAGATACGCAGTATTTT. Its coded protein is CAISDPGTSTDTQYF.